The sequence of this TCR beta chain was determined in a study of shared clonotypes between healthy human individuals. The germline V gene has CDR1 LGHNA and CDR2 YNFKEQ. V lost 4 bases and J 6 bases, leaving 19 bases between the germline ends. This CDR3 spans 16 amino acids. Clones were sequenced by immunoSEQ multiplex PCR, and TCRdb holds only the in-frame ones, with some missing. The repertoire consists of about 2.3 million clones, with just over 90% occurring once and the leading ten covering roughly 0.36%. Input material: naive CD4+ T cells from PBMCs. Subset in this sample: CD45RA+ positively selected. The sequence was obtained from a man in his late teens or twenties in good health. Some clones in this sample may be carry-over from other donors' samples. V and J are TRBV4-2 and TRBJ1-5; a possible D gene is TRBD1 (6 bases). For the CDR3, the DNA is TGTGCCAGCAGCCGACTACCAGGGGCTTCGGGTCAGCCCCAGCATTTT. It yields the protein CASSRLPGASGQPQHF.